Each of the 28 T cell receptor beta chains below was sequenced from the same sample in a study of T cell clusters in autoimmune cytopenias. TRB was amplified by touch-down multiplex PCR, primer pools A and B combined. After re-calling the multiplex PCR reads, TCRdb lists one entry per CDR3 protein, DNA absent. Its clone listing holds fewer than 10,000 distinct CDR3 sequences. TRB was amplified from around 0.25 ug of peripheral blood genomic DNA per sample. Sequencing was done on a sample of peripheral blood. All receptors come from a human donor with an autoimmune cytopenia or autoimmune hepatitis (not recorded which).

The J gene is TRBJ2-7, the V gene TRBV20-1; TCRdb indicates TRBD2, and absent DNA this call remains unverified. The CDR3 is made up of 14 amino acids. CDR1 and CDR2 from the germline V gene are DFQATT and SNEGSKA (reference sequence). CDR3 sequence: CSALGTTSSYEQYF.

This CDR3 reads CSARGARTYEQFF. V is TRBV20-1 and J is TRBJ2-1; TCRdb names TRBD1, which stays unverified in the absence of DNA. CDR1 is DFQATT and CDR2 is SNEGSKA in the germline V gene (reference sequence). The CDR3 is 13 residues long.

The chain uses TRBV20-1 and TRBJ2-1; checking the TCRdb D call of TRBD2 is not possible without DNA. The length of the CDR3 is 17 residues. Germline CDR1 reads DFQATT; CDR2 reads SNEGSKA (reference sequence). Here the CDR3 reads CSARGGSTDTSYNEQFF.

This chain connects TRBV6-1 to TRBJ1-5. Germline lookup yields CDR1 MNHNS and CDR2 SASEGT. The CDR3 consists of 15 residues. The CDR3 reads CASRKREGGNQPQHF.

The V and J genes are TRBV6-1 and TRBJ1-1; TCRdb selects TRBD1, and the lack of DNA leaves this call unchecked. Per the germline V gene, CDR1 is MNHNS and CDR2 is SASEGT. The CDR3 covers 13 residues. CDR3 protein: CASSYLGSGTAFF.

The chain uses TRBV11-2 and TRBJ2-7; the D gene TCRdb calls, TRBD2, cannot be checked with no DNA. Germline CDR1 SGHAT, CDR2 FQNNGV. The CDR3 length is 14 residues. CDR3 region: CASSVGSGTYEQYF.

V is TRBV10-1 and J is TRBJ2-3; lacking DNA, the TRBD2 call made by TCRdb goes unchecked. This CDR3 comprises 14 residues. Germline V gives CDR1 WNHNN, CDR2 SYGVQD (reference sequence). CDR3 region: CATRAGGSADTQYF.

The rearrangement links TRBV6-1 to TRBJ2-5; TCRdb lists TRBD2, though no DNA is available to test this call. Germline lookup yields CDR1 MNHNS and CDR2 SASEGT. The CDR3 length is 15 residues. The CDR3 reads CASSEALGRGETQYF.

The V gene is TRBV20-1, the J gene TRBJ2-1; there is no DNA to check the TCRdb D call of TRBD2. There are 14 residues in the CDR3. CDR1 is DFQATT, CDR2 SNEGSKA, per germline (reference sequence). The CDR3 is CSANPSGQYNEQFF.

The chain combines TRBV12-3 or TRBV12-4 with TRBJ1-3. CDR3 length: 12 amino acids. The CDR3 sequence: CATGSGLDTIYF.

The V call is TRBV5-6, the J call TRBJ2-5. The germline gives CDR1 SGHDT, CDR2 YYEEEE. The length of the CDR3 is 14 residues. The CDR3 reads CASSLSAKGETQYF.

The chain uses TRBV6-5 and TRBJ2-3; TCRdb calls TRBD1, which cannot be checked without DNA. The CDR3 covers 15 residues. Germline loops: CDR1 MNHEY, CDR2 SVGAGI. CDR3 sequence: CASSLSLGHTDTQYF.

The chain combines TRBV27 with TRBJ2-7; the D call from TCRdb, TRBD2, cannot be confirmed without DNA. Germline V lookup: CDR1 MNHEY, CDR2 SMNVEV (reference sequence). The CDR3 totals 13 residues. The CDR3 sequence is CASSFGGASEQYF.

This chain uses TRBV6-4 with TRBJ2-1; no DNA is available, so the TRBD1 call from TCRdb remains unchecked. The CDR3 covers 16 residues. Looked up from germline, CDR1 is MRHNA and CDR2 is SNTAGT. Here the CDR3 reads CASSPHPGVGNNEQFF.

The J gene is TRBJ2-3, the V gene TRBV29-1; without DNA, the TCRdb call of TRBD1 cannot be checked. Germline lookup yields CDR1 SQVTM and CDR2 ANQGSEA. There are 11 residues in the CDR3. The CDR3 is CSVMDGTGSYF.

This clonotype counts as medium-sized by frequency. The V gene is TRBV15, the J gene TRBJ2-3; TCRdb's assignment of TRBD1 cannot be checked, as there is no DNA. This CDR3 has 14 residues. Germline V gene sequence: CDR1 LNHNV, CDR2 YYDKDF (reference sequence). The CDR3 protein is CATSSGGPTDTQYF.

This clonotype is identified as medium-sized (0.01 to 0.1%) from frequency. The chain uses TRBV6-5 and TRBJ1-5. The CDR3 is 13 amino acids. CDR1 and CDR2 (germline): MNHEY, SVGAGI. The CDR3: CASSPNSNQPQHF.

The chain couples TRBV6-4 to TRBJ2-1; the D call of TRBD2 rests on TCRdb alone, since no DNA is present to check it. The germline CDR1 and CDR2 sequences are MRHNA and SNTAGT. The CDR3 contains 15 residues. The CDR3 here is CASSQLAGPRGEQFF.

Its frequency marks this clonotype as medium-sized (0.01 to 0.1%). V is TRBV19 and J is TRBJ2-3; TCRdb outputs TRBD1, but without DNA this stays unchecked. This CDR3 spans 17 amino acids. In germline, CDR1 is LNHDA, CDR2 SQIVND (reference sequence). The CDR3: CASSPTRWTVSTDTQYF.

Measured by frequency, this clonotype is medium-sized (0.01 to 0.1%). The gene calls are TRBV19 and TRBJ1-5. CDR1 and CDR2 from the germline V gene are LNHDA and SQIVND (reference sequence). This CDR3 contains 15 residues. The CDR3 is CASSIARPSNQPQHF.

This rearrangement joins TRBV27 to TRBJ2-7; TCRdb gives TRBD1 as the D gene, but with no DNA this cannot be confirmed. Germline V gene data show CDR1 as MNHEY and CDR2 as SMNVEV (reference sequence). The CDR3 runs to 14 residues. CDR3 sequence reads: CASSQGTGNYEQYF.

The chain is built from TRBV7-9 and TRBJ1-3. The CDR3 contains 16 residues. Germline V gives CDR1 SEHNR, CDR2 FQNEAQ (reference sequence). CDR3 loop: CASSLAPGTSGNTIYF.

The chain links TRBV5-1 to TRBJ2-1; with no DNA, the TCRdb D assignment of TRBD2 cannot be verified. The CDR3 consists of 14 residues. The germline gives CDR1 SGHRS, CDR2 YFSETQ. CDR3 region: CASSLANPVDEQFF.

This clonotype shows up as medium-sized (0.01 to 0.1%) by frequency. The CDR3 is CASTPERLAGGSNTQYF. This rearrangement joins TRBV19 to TRBJ2-3; without DNA, the TCRdb call of TRBD2 cannot be checked. Germline V gene lookup returns CDR1 LNHDA and CDR2 SQIVND (reference sequence). The CDR3 contains 17 residues.

The V and J genes are TRBV19 and TRBJ2-5; the D call of TRBD1 rests on TCRdb alone, since no DNA is present to check it. The V gene's germline CDR1 is LNHDA and CDR2 SQIVND (reference sequence). This CDR3 is built from 14 residues. CDR3 sequence: CASSRRGTVETQYF.

CDR3 residues: CATRENNNQPQHF. This chain connects TRBV6-5 to TRBJ1-5. CDR3 size: 13 residues. Per germline, CDR1 MNHEY and CDR2 SVGAGI.

The chain combines TRBV6-1 with TRBJ1-4; TCRdb indicates TRBD1, and absent DNA this call remains unverified. CDR1 and CDR2 from the germline V gene are MNHNS and SASEGT. This CDR3 contains 14 residues. CDR3 region: CARGQGVTNEKLFF.

The chain is built from TRBV19 and TRBJ2-1; TCRdb lists TRBD2, though no DNA is available to test this call. CDR3 length equals 14 residues. Per the germline V gene, CDR1 is LNHDA and CDR2 is SQIVND (reference sequence). The CDR3 sequence: CASRGLAGFNEQFF.